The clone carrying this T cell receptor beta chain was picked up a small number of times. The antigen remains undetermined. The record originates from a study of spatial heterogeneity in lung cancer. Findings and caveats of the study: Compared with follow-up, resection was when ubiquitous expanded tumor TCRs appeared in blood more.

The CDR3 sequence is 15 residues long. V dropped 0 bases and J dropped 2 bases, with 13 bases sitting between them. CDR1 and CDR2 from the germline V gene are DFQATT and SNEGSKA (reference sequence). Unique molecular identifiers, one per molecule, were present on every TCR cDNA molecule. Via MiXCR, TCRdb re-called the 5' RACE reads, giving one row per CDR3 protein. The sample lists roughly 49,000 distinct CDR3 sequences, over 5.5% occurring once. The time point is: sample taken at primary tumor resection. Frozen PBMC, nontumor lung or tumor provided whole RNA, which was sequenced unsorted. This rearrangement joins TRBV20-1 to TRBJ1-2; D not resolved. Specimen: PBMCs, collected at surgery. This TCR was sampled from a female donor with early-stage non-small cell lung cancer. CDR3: CSAREPGKANYGYTF. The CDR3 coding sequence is TGCAGTGCTAGAGAGCCCGGAAAAGCGAACTATGGCTACACCTTC.